The T cell receptor beta chain under discussion was sequenced for a study of response to subunit inactivated influenza vaccine. General study points: Authors proposed each seasonal influenza vaccination draws in few new T cells.

MiXCR, applied by TCRdb to the RT-PCR reads, yields one record per CDR3 protein. Of 860,000 or so distinct CDR3 sequences listed, 21% were seen once; the top ten hold more than 8.5%. This clonotype was detected many times. Its antigen is still unknown. There are 15 residues in the CDR3. After removal of 3 bases from V and 3 bases from J, the junction contained 7 bases not matched to a gene. Germline V gives CDR1 DFQATT, CDR2 SNEGSKA (reference sequence). The receptor comes from a man in his fifties or sixties who received an inactivated influenza vaccine. V is TRBV20-1 and J is TRBJ2-3, with TRBD2 matching over 9 bases. The sequenced sample was PBMCs from blood, obtained 5 days after vaccination. The CDR3: CSARGGSGGTDTQYF. The CDR3, as DNA: TGCAGTGCTAGGGGGGGCAGCGGGGGGACAGATACGCAGTATTTT.